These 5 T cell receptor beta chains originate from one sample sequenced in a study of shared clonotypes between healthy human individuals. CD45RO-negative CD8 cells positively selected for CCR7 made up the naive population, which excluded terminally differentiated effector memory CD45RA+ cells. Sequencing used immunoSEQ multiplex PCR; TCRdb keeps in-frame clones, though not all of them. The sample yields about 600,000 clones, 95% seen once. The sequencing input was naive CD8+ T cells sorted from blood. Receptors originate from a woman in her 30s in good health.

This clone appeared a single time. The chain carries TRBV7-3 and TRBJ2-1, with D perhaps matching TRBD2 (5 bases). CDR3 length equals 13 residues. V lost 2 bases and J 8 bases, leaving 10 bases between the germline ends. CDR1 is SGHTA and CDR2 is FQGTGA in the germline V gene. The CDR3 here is CASSLVGSDEQFF. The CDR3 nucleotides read TGTGCCAGCAGCTTAGTAGGGAGTGATGAGCAGTTCTTC.

The CDR3 nucleotides read TGTGCCACCAGCAGAGATCTCGGGGAACAAGAGACCCAGTACTTC. Its protein product is CATSRDLGEQETQYF. The V and J genes are TRBV15 and TRBJ2-5; the D gene is possibly TRBD2 (5 bases). V lost 0 bases to trimming and J lost 2 bases, with 10 bases between them. Germline CDR1 is LNHNV and CDR2 is YYDKDF (reference sequence). The CDR3 length is 15 residues.

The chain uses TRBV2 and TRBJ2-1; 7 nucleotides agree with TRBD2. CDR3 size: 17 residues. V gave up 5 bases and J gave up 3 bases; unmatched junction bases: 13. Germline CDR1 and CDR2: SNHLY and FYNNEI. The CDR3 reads CASSIRTGSGVYNEQFF. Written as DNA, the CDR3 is TGTGCCAGCAGTATTCGAACTGGAAGCGGGGTCTACAATGAGCAGTTCTTC.

DNA for the CDR3: TGTGCCAGCAGCTCCCCTCAGGGAACCTACATGAACACTGAAGCTTTCTTT. This codes for CASSSPQGTYMNTEAFF. The V and J genes are TRBV7-6 and TRBJ1-1, with D possibly matching TRBD1 (5 bases). Germline V lookup: CDR1 SGHVS, CDR2 FNYEAQ. This CDR3 has 17 amino acids. Trimming removed 4 bases at V and 0 bases at J, with 18 bases between. Complete variable domain (other parts from reference TRBV7-6 and TRBJ1-1): GAGVSQSPRYKVTKRGQDVALRCDPISGHVSLYWYRQALGQGPEFLTYFNYEAQQDKSGLPNDRFSAERPEGSISTLTIQRTEQRDSAMYRCASSSPQGTYMNTEAFFGQGTRLTVV.

CDR3: CASSLSMEMNTEAFF. DNA for the CDR3: TGTGCCAGCAGTTTATCAATGGAAATGAACACTGAAGCTTTCTTT. The rearrangement joins TRBV28 to TRBJ1-1; no definite D call. CDR1 is MDHEN, CDR2 SYDVKM, per germline. Trimming removed 1 base from V and 0 bases from J, with 9 bases in between. The CDR3 covers 15 residues. The entire variable domain, with the rest obtained from reference TRBV28 and TRBJ1-1, is as follows: DVKVTQSSRYLVKRTGEKVFLECVQDMDHENMFWYRQDPGLGLRLIYFSYDVKMKEKGDIPEGYSVSREKKERFSLILESASTNQTSMYLCASSLSMEMNTEAFFGQGTRLTVV.